What follows is one T cell receptor (beta chain) and its context. Its antigen remains unidentified. CDR3 length equals 14 residues. V gave up 4 bases and J gave up 3 bases, with 12 bases separating them. Germline CDR1 reads SEHNR; CDR2 reads FQNEAQ (reference sequence). The data were taken from a study of cytomegalovirus exposure and HLA in healthy donors. Study conclusions and caveats: In vitro confirmation showed a few CMV-associated chains to be CMV antigen specific.

With 60 Vbeta and 13 Jbeta primers, the PCR was carried out. The assay was immunoSEQ multiplex PCR, and TCRdb's table has in-frame clones only and misses some. The sample consists of approximately 110,000 clones, 75% to 85% of them appearing once. The sequenced sample consisted of PBMCs. The rearrangement links TRBV7-9 to TRBJ1-2, with D possibly matching TRBD1 (5 bases). The sequence came from a young man in good health and CMV-seronegative. CDR3 nucleotides: TGTGCCAGCAGCTCGGCAGGGCGCCACTATGGCTACACCTTC. Its translation is CASSSAGRHYGYTF.